One sample yielded the 14 T cell receptor beta chains listed below, sequenced in a study of control samples from healthy donors and cancer patients. Some clones are missing from TCRdb's copy, which holds only in-frame ones; the method was immunoSEQ multiplex PCR. The table shows over 150,000 clones, with approximately 94% occurring only once. The specimen sequenced was blood. These receptors all come from a man aged 40-55 years in good health.

The CDR3 DNA is TGCAGCGTTGAAAGGGGGTGGCCCGGGGAGCTGTTTTTT. Translating gives CSVERGWPGELFF. This chain connects TRBV29-1 to TRBJ2-2, with a tentative D call TRBD1 (6 bases). Germline V gene lookup returns CDR1 SQVTM and CDR2 ANQGSEA. The V and J ends lost 2 bases and 6 bases respectively, with 10 bases between them. This CDR3 spans 13 amino acids.

This chain connects TRBV7-8 to TRBJ1-1; no clear D gene. The V gene's germline CDR1 is SGHVS and CDR2 FQNEAQ. The CDR3 loop spans 14 amino acids. V was pared by 6 bases and J by 1 base, with 12 bases between. The CDR3 here is CASRAVMENTEAFF. CDR3 DNA: TGTGCCAGCAGGGCCGTGATGGAGAACACTGAAGCTTTCTTT.

The chain combines TRBV7-9 with TRBJ2-1, with TRBD2 as a possible D gene (6 bases). The CDR3 loop spans 14 amino acids. Per the germline V gene, CDR1 is SEHNR and CDR2 is FQNEAQ (reference sequence). V was cut by 6 bases and J by 12 bases, with 21 bases left in between. The CDR3 region is CASRRADDGGSQFF. DNA for the CDR3: TGTGCCAGCAGGAGGGCAGATGATGGGGGGTCGCAGTTCTTC.

Only one count was recorded for this clone. The chain employs TRBV18 and TRBJ2-1; tentatively, D is TRBD1 or TRBD2 (5 bases each). CDR3 size: 14 residues. With 5 bases removed from V and 8 bases from J, the gap between germline ends came to 16 bases. Germline-derived CDR1 and CDR2 are KGHSH and LQKENI. The CDR3 DNA reads as TGTGCCAGCTCATCCCGGGACCGCGTCTATGAGCAGTTCTTC. The encoded protein is CASSSRDRVYEQFF. Supplemented by reference TRBV18 and TRBJ2-1, the full variable domain reads NAGVMQNPRHLVRRRGQEARLRCSPMKGHSHVYWYRQLPEEGLKFMVYLQKENIIDESGMPKERFSAEFPKEGPSILRIQQVVRGDSAAYFCASSSRDRVYEQFFGPGTRLTVL.

The rearrangement uses TRBV7-2 and TRBJ2-1; D perhaps matches TRBD2 (6 bases). CDR1 and CDR2 (germline): SGHTA, FQGNSA. V dropped 2 bases and J dropped 7 bases, with 9 bases sitting between them. The CDR3 is 13 amino acids. The CDR3 here is CASSLKGRNEQFF. The DNA for the CDR3 is TGTGCCAGCAGCTTAAAGGGGAGGAATGAGCAGTTCTTC.

The gene calls are TRBV5-6 and TRBJ1-1; 8 bases are a match to TRBD1. V shed 2 bases and J 1 base; nucleotides not matched to a gene: 4. CDR3 size: 15 residues. CDR1 and CDR2 (germline): SGHDT, YYEEEE. Written as DNA, the CDR3 is TGTGCCAGCAGCTTTGAAGGACAGGGGAACACTGAAGCTTTCTTT. Translated: CASSFEGQGNTEAFF.

The count of this clone is one. The chain combines TRBV30 with TRBJ1-2; 9 bases map to TRBD1. The CDR3 extends over 16 amino acids. Germline CDR1 is GTSNPN and CDR2 is SVGIG (reference sequence). V shed 3 bases and J 6 bases; nucleotides not matched to a gene: 14. CDR3 sequence reads: CAWRALHAGTGHGYTF. DNA of the CDR3: TGTGCCTGGAGGGCACTTCACGCCGGGACAGGGCATGGCTACACCTTC.

V usage is TRBV5-1 and J usage is TRBJ1-6; a weak D match, TRBD1 (6 bases). Germline V gene sequence: CDR1 SGHRS, CDR2 YFSETQ. With 6 bases removed from V and 7 bases from J, the gap between germline ends came to 17 bases. This CDR3 is built from 15 residues. CDR3 residues: CASNPGGRGNSPLHF. CDR3 nucleotide sequence: TGCGCCAGCAACCCTGGGGGGCGTGGGAATTCACCCCTCCACTTT. The whole variable domain, remainder taken from reference TRBV5-1 and TRBJ1-6, is KAGVTQTPRYLIKTRGQQVTLSCSPISGHRSVSWYQQTPGQGLQFLFEYFSETQRNKGNFPGRFSGRQFSNSRSEMNVSTLELGDSALYLCASNPGGRGNSPLHFGNGTRLTVT.

The chain links TRBV24-1 to TRBJ1-2; unclear D gene. CDR3 length: 13 amino acids. Germline-derived CDR1 and CDR2 are KGHDR and SFDVKD. V lost 6 bases, J lost 2 bases, and 9 bases lay in between. As DNA, the CDR3 is TGTGCCACCAGTTCCAGCGTCAACTATGGCTACACCTTC. It specifies CATSSSVNYGYTF.

The chain recombines TRBV9 with TRBJ1-1; 7 bases are shared with TRBD1. J was trimmed by 6 bases and V by 0 bases; bases with no gene match: 8. There are 15 residues in the CDR3. Germline V gene sequence: CDR1 SGDLS, CDR2 YYNGEE. This CDR3 is CASSVGLGGLPEAFF. For the CDR3, the DNA is TGTGCCAGCAGCGTAGGTTTAGGGGGCCTCCCTGAAGCTTTCTTT. Full variable domain (missing parts from reference TRBV9 and TRBJ1-1): DSGVTQTPKHLITATGQRVTLRCSPRSGDLSVYWYQQSLDQGLQFLIQYYNGEERAKGNILERFSAQQFPDLHSELNLSSLELGDSALYFCASSVGLGGLPEAFFGQGTRLTVV.

The chain is built from TRBV20-1 and TRBJ2-5; D is tentatively TRBD1 or TRBD2 (6 bases each). The V end lost 3 bases, the J end lost 7 bases, and 18 bases lay between the germline ends. There are 14 residues in the CDR3. Germline loops: CDR1 DFQATT, CDR2 SNEGSKA (reference sequence). The CDR3 coding sequence is TGCAGTGCTAGTACCCGGGGGCAGTATGTGACCCAGTACTTC. It specifies CSASTRGQYVTQYF.

The chain has TRBV6-5 and TRBJ2-2; no firm D call. Trimming pared 5 bases from V and 4 bases from J, leaving 5 bases between. The CDR3 runs 12 residues. Germline V gene lookup returns CDR1 MNHEY and CDR2 SVGAGI. DNA for the CDR3: TGTGCCAGCAGTCACGGCACCGGGGAGCTGTTTTTT. Its translation is CASSHGTGELFF.

This chain joins TRBV12-5 and TRBJ2-7, with unresolved D. V lost 0 bases and J lost 2, with 2 bases in between. Germline CDR1 is LGHNT and CDR2 is FRNRAP. This CDR3 comprises 12 residues. CDR3 region: CASGLVAYEQYF. CDR3 nucleotides: TGTGCTAGTGGTTTGGTCGCCTACGAGCAGTACTTC. Combining the CDR3 with reference TRBV12-5 and TRBJ2-7 gives the whole variable domain DARVTQTPRHKVTEMGQEVTMRCQPILGHNTVFWYRQTMMQGLELLAYFRNRAPLDDSGMPKDRFSAEMPDATLATLKIQPSEPRDSAVYFCASGLVAYEQYFGPGTRLTVT.

The chain carries TRBV7-9 and TRBJ1-2, with D perhaps matching TRBD1 (5 bases). The germline V and J ends were trimmed by 3 bases and 4 bases, with 9 bases remaining between them. This CDR3 is built from 13 residues. Per the germline V gene, CDR1 is SEHNR and CDR2 is FQNEAQ (reference sequence). CDR3 bases: TGTGCCAGCAGCTTCCAGGGCGGCTATGGCTACACCTTC. This encodes CASSFQGGYGYTF.